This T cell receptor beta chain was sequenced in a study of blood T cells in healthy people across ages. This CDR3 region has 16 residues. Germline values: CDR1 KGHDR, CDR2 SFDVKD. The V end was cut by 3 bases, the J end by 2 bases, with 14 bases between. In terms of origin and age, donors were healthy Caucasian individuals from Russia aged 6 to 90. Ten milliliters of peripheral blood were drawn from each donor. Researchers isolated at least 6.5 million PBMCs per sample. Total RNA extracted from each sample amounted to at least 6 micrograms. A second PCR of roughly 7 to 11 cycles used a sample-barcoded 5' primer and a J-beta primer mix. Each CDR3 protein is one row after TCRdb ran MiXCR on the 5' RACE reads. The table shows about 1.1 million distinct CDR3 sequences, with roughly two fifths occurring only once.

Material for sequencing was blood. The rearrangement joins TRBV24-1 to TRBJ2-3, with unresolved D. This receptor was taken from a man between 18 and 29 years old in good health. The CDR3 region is CATSDPGPELTDTQYF. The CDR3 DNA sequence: TGTGCCACCAGTGATCCTGGTCCCGAGCTCACAGATACGCAGTATTTT.